The clone carrying this T cell receptor (beta chain) was seen only a few times. Its antigen is not known. The source of the sample is a study of CD8+ T cells in alopecia areata. Study-level points and caveats: Sequencing of scalp samples also includes resident alphabeta T cells from normal skin.

Treatment noted: oral pan-JAK inhibitor, 5-10 mg twice daily. Looked up from germline, CDR1 is PRHDT and CDR2 is FYEKMQ (reference sequence). This CDR3 is 19 amino acids long. V gave up 5 bases and J gave up 1 base; unmatched junction bases: 13. cDNA prepared by RNA extraction and subsequent reverse transcription served as the template for sequencing. This table comes from immunoSEQ multiplex PCR, and its TCRdb copy is limited to in-frame clones, with some not included. The sample lists some 200,000 clones; roughly three fifths were seen once. The source is a human donor with alopecia areata. The V and J genes are TRBV13 and TRBJ2-3, with 12 bases matching TRBD2. The sample in question was CD4+ T cells sorted from blood, obtained at week 4, from a patient treated with tofacitinib. For the CDR3, the DNA is TGTGCCAGCAGCGGAGGGAGACTAGCGGGGGCGGCGGGCACAGATACGCAGTATTTT. Translated, it gives CASSGGRLAGAAGTDTQYF.